The entry below gives a single TCR beta chain sequence along with its context. This sample was included in a study of CD8 T cells in Susac syndrome. Germline CDR1 reads SGDLS; CDR2 reads YYNGEE. The CDR3 is 15 amino acids. V lost 4 bases, J lost 7 bases, and 13 bases stayed unmatched. Reverse transcription of roughly 0.45 to 1 ug RNA used random hexamers. MiXCR, applied by TCRdb to the immunoSEQ multiplex PCR reads, yields one record per CDR3 protein. The sample holds roughly 190,000 distinct CDR3 sequences, approximately 95% seen once. Patients with Susac syndrome fulfilled recently defined diagnostic criteria for definite or probable disease.

The chain employs TRBV9 and TRBJ1-1; 7 bases are shared with TRBD1. This TCR came from a human donor with Susac syndrome. Sequenced: CD8+ T cells from PBMCs. The CDR3 DNA sequence: TGTGCCAGCAGCTCCAACTCCGGGACAGTACATGAAGCTTTCTTT. Its translation: CASSSNSGTVHEAFF.